The 5 T cell receptor beta chains below come from one sample, sequenced in a study of cytomegalovirus exposure and HLA in healthy donors. With 60 Vbeta and 13 Jbeta primers, the PCR was carried out. TCRdb's copy holds only in-frame clones and misses some; the assay was immunoSEQ multiplex PCR. Here the sample spans 95,000 to 150,000 clones, roughly four fifths being singletons. Sequenced input: PBMCs. Receptors originate from a man aged 40-50 years in good health and CMV-seronegative.

The chain employs TRBV9 and TRBJ2-2; weak D call: TRBD2 (5 bases). V was trimmed by 4 bases and J by 3 bases, leaving 16 bases between them. Germline CDR1 and CDR2: SGDLS and YYNGEE. The length of the CDR3 is 16 residues. The CDR3 bases are TGTGCCAGCAGCCCAAGCCGGGGTTCCTACACCGGGGAGCTGTTTTTT. It yields the protein CASSPSRGSYTGELFF.

This chain links TRBV5-6 with TRBJ1-4; no reliable D call. Germline-derived CDR1 and CDR2 are SGHDT and YYEEEE. Trimming left V 0 bases short and J 5 bases short, with 14 bases between. The length of the CDR3 is 16 residues. The DNA for the CDR3 is TGTGCCAGCAGCTTGGATCCGGCTAGCACAAATGAAAAACTGTTTTTT. Its translation is CASSLDPASTNEKLFF.

The V call is TRBV19, the J call TRBJ2-2, with a weak D call TRBD2 (6 bases). The ends were cut back, 9 bases at V and 1 base at J, with 18 bases in the middle. CDR3 length equals 16 residues. The germline gives CDR1 LNHDA, CDR2 SQIVND (reference sequence). The chain's CDR3 is CASLPTGAGNTGELFF. The CDR3 DNA reads TGTGCCAGCCTACCGACGGGAGCAGGGAACACCGGGGAGCTGTTTTTT.

The chain has TRBV29-1 and TRBJ2-7; TRBD2 matches 8 bases. The CDR3 is made up of 12 amino acids. Germline values: CDR1 SQVTM, CDR2 ANQGSEA. V lost 7 bases, J lost 2 bases, and 4 bases stayed unmatched. Here the CDR3 DNA reads TGCAGCGCTCGACTAGCGACCTACGAGCAGTACTTC. Translation: CSARLATYEQYF.

This clone was detected once. The chain has TRBV9 and TRBJ1-3, with TRBD1 matching 9 bases. The V gene's germline CDR1 is SGDLS and CDR2 YYNGEE. The trim removed 0 bases at V and 4 bases at J, leaving 11 bases unmatched. The CDR3 covers 18 residues. The CDR3 reads CASSVAGGTGLSGNTIYF. The CDR3 DNA reads TGTGCCAGCAGCGTAGCCGGCGGGACAGGGCTTTCCGGAAACACCATATATTTT.